Listed here are 17 T cell receptor beta chains from one sample, sequenced in a study of T cell responses to AZD1222 COVID-19 vaccine. Some clones are missing from TCRdb's copy, which holds only in-frame ones; the method was immunoSEQ multiplex PCR. The top ten hold about 1.6% of the sample, which has about 150,000 clones, 75% to 95% seen once. The sequences come from peripheral blood, collected on day 0 of AZD1222 vaccination. The receptors derive from an adult in good health.

This chain uses TRBV11-2 with TRBJ2-6; D is ambiguous. The CDR3 has 15 residues. Per germline, CDR1 SGHAT and CDR2 FQNNGV. V dropped 0 bases and J dropped 0 bases, with 3 bases sitting between them. Here the CDR3 reads CASSLDISGANVLTF. The CDR3 DNA follows: TGTGCCAGCAGCTTAGATATCTCTGGGGCCAACGTCCTGACTTTC.

Comments on this clone: Other DNA sequences of this sample code for an identical CDR3. This chain uses TRBV6-5 with TRBJ1-1; D perhaps matches TRBD1 (6 bases). This CDR3 has 13 residues. V was cut by 6 bases and J by 2 bases, with 10 bases left in between. From germline, CDR1 is MNHEY and CDR2 SVGAGI. CDR3 amino acids: CASSRTVNTEAFF. The CDR3 region has the DNA TGTGCCAGCAGCAGGACAGTAAACACTGAAGCTTTCTTT.

Written as DNA, the CDR3 is TGCGCCAGCAGCTTGTACAACGCGAACACCGGGGAGCTGTTTTTT. This sequence encodes CASSLYNANTGELFF. V usage is TRBV5-1 and J usage is TRBJ2-2, with D hard to call. Germline V lookup: CDR1 SGHRS, CDR2 YFSETQ. V gave up 1 base and J gave up 0 bases, with 7 bases separating them. This CDR3 spans 15 amino acids.

The rearrangement links TRBV6-1 to TRBJ1-5; the D gene is possibly TRBD1 (5 bases). V was pared by 0 bases and J by 2 bases, with 8 bases between. The V gene's germline CDR1 is MNHNS and CDR2 SASEGT. The CDR3 runs to 15 residues. The CDR3 protein is CASSEAPTGNQPQHF. CDR3 DNA: TGTGCCAGCAGTGAAGCGCCGACAGGCAATCAGCCCCAGCATTTT.

The chain links TRBV7-9 to TRBJ1-1; perhaps TRBD1 as D (6 bases). The ends were cut back, 6 bases at V and 0 bases at J, with 14 bases in the middle. CDR1 is SEHNR and CDR2 is FQNEAQ in the germline V gene (reference sequence). The CDR3 is 15 residues long. The CDR3 region is CASSPGAGVNTEAFF. The CDR3 DNA reads TGTGCCAGCAGTCCTGGAGCAGGGGTGAACACTGAAGCTTTCTTT.

A single count supports this clone. The V and J genes are TRBV7-2 and TRBJ1-1; D remains ambiguous. Germline V lookup: CDR1 SGHTA, CDR2 FQGNSA. The CDR3 consists of 14 residues. Trimming cost V 4 bases and J 0 bases, with 9 bases left between them. The CDR3 DNA reads TGTGCCAGCAGCTACGACACCATGAACACTGAAGCTTTCTTT. It yields the protein CASSYDTMNTEAFF.

The genes are TRBV6-2 or TRBV6-3 and TRBJ1-1; D is unresolved. Germline CDR1 MNHEY, CDR2 SVGEGT. This CDR3 is built from 16 residues. V was clipped by 5 bases and J by 1 base, with 17 bases between them. The CDR3 sequence: CASSAPLGRSNTEAFF. In nucleotides, the CDR3 is TGTGCCAGCAGTGCCCCTTTGGGTAGGTCGAACACTGAAGCTTTCTTT.

The chain links TRBV7-2 to TRBJ1-3; unclear D gene. Germline V gives CDR1 SGHTA, CDR2 FQGNSA. Trimming took off 2 bases at V and 2 bases at J, with 7 bases between the two ends. The CDR3 spans 14 residues. The CDR3 sequence is CASSLPGTGNTIYF. As DNA, the CDR3 is TGTGCCAGCAGCTTACCGGGTACTGGAAACACCATATATTTT. Combining the CDR3 with reference TRBV7-2 and TRBJ1-3 gives the whole variable domain GAGVSQSPSNKVTEKGKDVELRCDPISGHTALYWYRQSLGQGLEFLIYFQGNSAPDKSGLPSDRFSAERTGGSVSTLTIQRTQQEDSAVYLCASSLPGTGNTIYFGEGSWLTVV.

The rearrangement uses TRBV7-9 and TRBJ2-7; 8 positions match TRBD1. CDR1 and CDR2 (germline): SEHNR, FQNEAQ (reference sequence). Trimming took 9 bases from V and 6 from J; bases not matched to a gene: 10. The CDR3 contains 13 residues. CDR3 nucleotides: TGTGCCAGTTCGGGACAGGTGAAGGGCGAGCAGTACTTC. It codes for CASSGQVKGEQYF.

The rearrangement joins TRBV28 to TRBJ1-5; tentative D call: TRBD1 (6 bases). The CDR3 extends over 14 amino acids. Trimming took 4 bases from V and 2 from J, leaving 9 bases between them. The germline V gene encodes CDR1 MDHEN and CDR2 SYDVKM. For the CDR3, the DNA is TGTGCCAGCAGTTCAGCAGGGGGCAATCAGCCCCAGCATTTT. Translating it yields CASSSAGGNQPQHF.

V and J are TRBV19 and TRBJ2-1, with D possibly TRBD1 on 6 matching bases. Trimming removed 1 base from V and 15 bases from J, with 22 bases in between. The CDR3 extends over 15 amino acids. Germline assignment: CDR1 LNHDA and CDR2 SQIVND (reference sequence). The CDR3 DNA sequence: TGTGCCAGTAGTATAGCTTCTGGGGTCGGGCGGACAGTGTTCTTC. Protein product: CASSIASGVGRTVFF.

This sequence joins TRBV6-6 and TRBJ1-1, with D tentatively TRBD1 (5 bases). This CDR3 has 17 residues. V dropped 5 bases and J dropped 1 base, with 20 bases sitting between them. Germline assignment: CDR1 MNHNY and CDR2 SVGAGI (reference sequence). In nucleotides, the CDR3 is TGTGCCAGCAGTCGAAGGCCCGGGGGGGTAAGGAACACTGAAGCTTTCTTT. It encodes CASSRRPGGVRNTEAFF.

The V gene is TRBV14, the J gene TRBJ2-5, with 12 bases aligning to TRBD2. This CDR3 is 18 amino acids long. Germline V gives CDR1 SGHDN, CDR2 FVKESK. Trimming at V came to 3 bases and at J to 5 bases, leaving 13 bases not matched to a gene. CDR3 sequence: CASSHTWTSGAVWETQYF. CDR3 nucleotides: TGTGCCAGCAGCCACACCTGGACTAGCGGGGCCGTCTGGGAGACCCAGTACTTC.

This clone has only a few counts. The rearrangement links TRBV3-1 (or the pseudogene TRBV3-2) to TRBJ1-1; D gene unclear. Per germline, CDR1 LGHDT and CDR2 YNNKEL (reference sequence). The CDR3 length is 14 residues. The V end lost 8 bases, the J end lost 7 bases, and 20 bases lay between the germline ends. CDR3 sequence: CASGDGRIQHEAFF. The CDR3, as DNA: TGTGCCAGCGGAGATGGCAGAATCCAACATGAAGCTTTCTTT.

The chain uses TRBV7-2 and TRBJ2-7, with TRBD2 identical over 9 bases. Germline CDR1 SGHTA, CDR2 FQGNSA. V shed 2 bases and J 2 bases; nucleotides not matched to a gene: 1. The CDR3 totals 14 residues. The DNA of the CDR3 is TGTGCCAGCAGCTTAAGCGGGGGGACCTACGAGCAGTACTTC. This translates into CASSLSGGTYEQYF.

The chain has TRBV10-1 and TRBJ1-5, with 8 bases aligning to TRBD1. J lost 5 bases, V lost 4 bases, and 7 bases had no gene match. The CDR3 consists of 15 residues. Per germline, CDR1 WNHNN and CDR2 SYGVQD (reference sequence). The CDR3, as DNA: TGCGCCAGCAGTGGAAGGACAGGGTGGGATCAGCCCCAGCATTTT. Protein sequence: CASSGRTGWDQPQHF.

This clone was counted at least ten times. This chain uses TRBV6-4 with TRBJ2-3; possibly TRBD1 or TRBD2 for D (6 bases each). The germline V gene encodes CDR1 MRHNA and CDR2 SNTAGT. The CDR3 has 14 amino acids. V lost 4 bases and J lost 3, with 11 bases in between. DNA for the CDR3: TGTGCCAGCAGTGGGGGGGCGCCTACAGATACGCAGTATTTT. Translation: CASSGGAPTDTQYF.